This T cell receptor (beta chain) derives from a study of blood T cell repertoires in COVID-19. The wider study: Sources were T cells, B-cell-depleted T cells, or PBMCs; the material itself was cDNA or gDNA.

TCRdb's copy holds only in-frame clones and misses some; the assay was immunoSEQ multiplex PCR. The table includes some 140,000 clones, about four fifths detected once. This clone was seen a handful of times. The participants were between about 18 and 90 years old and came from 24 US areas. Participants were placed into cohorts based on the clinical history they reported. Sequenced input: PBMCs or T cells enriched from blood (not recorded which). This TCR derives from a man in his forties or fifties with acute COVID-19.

The CDR3, as DNA: TGTGCCTGGAAGAGACTAGCGGTCACCGGGGAGCTGTTTTTT. This codes for CAWKRLAVTGELFF. The genes are TRBV30 and TRBJ2-2, with TRBD2 identical over 9 bases. The V gene's germline CDR1 is GTSNPN and CDR2 SVGIG (reference sequence). V lost 4 bases and J lost 4; bases outside the gene matches: 4. This CDR3 has 14 residues.